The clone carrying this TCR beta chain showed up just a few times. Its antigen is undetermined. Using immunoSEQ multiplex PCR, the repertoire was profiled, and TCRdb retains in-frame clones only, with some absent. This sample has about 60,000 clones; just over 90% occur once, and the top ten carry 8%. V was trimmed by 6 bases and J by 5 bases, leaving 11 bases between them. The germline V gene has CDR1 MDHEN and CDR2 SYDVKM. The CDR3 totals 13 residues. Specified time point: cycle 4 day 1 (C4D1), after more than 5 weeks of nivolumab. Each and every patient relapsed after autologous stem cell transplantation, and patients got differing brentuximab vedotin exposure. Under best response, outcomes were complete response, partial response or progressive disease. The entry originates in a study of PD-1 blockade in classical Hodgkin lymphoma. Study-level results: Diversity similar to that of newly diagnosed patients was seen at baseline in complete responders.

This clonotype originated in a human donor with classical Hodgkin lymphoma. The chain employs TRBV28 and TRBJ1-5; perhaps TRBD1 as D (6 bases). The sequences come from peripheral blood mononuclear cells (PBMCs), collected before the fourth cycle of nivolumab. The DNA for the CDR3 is TGTGCCAGCAGGCAGGGGTGGTATCAGCCCCAGCATTTT. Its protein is CASRQGWYQPQHF.